Here is one T cell receptor beta chain with its context. Its antigen has not been determined. No per-base quality is available; no much larger clone lies one base away. The record originates from a study of T cells in Graves' hyperthyroidism and ophthalmopathy (dated by TCRdb to about 2019). Regarding the research as a whole: Peripheral blood samples were taken at the time of initial diagnosis, prior to any treatment. The paper describes TCR Vbeta CDR3 sequencing of 140 or so peripheral blood samples, made up of 43 ophthalmopathy patients, some 80 hyperthyroidism patients and 17 progressor patients. To identify distinguishing TCR V-J signatures, a discovery cohort of around 100 patients was used, comprising approximately 40 with Graves' ophthalmopathy and some 57 with stable Graves' hyperthyroidism. Once sampling was done, hyperthyroidism patients were given methimazole at a starting dose of 30 mg daily, whereas ophthalmopathy patients were given high-dose intravenous methylprednisolone. Whether ophthalmopathy could be predicted prospectively was tested in an independent validation cohort made up of 18 to 20 hyperthyroidism patients plus 17 patients who later progressed to ophthalmopathy. In addition, the study compared T-cell repertoires in thyroid tissue and in blood from roughly six Graves' hyperthyroidism patients. For training and testing, the roughly 93 patients in the discovery cohort were randomly divided in a 7:3 ratio. The investigation overall reported the following: In validation, the model predicted progression to ophthalmopathy with approximately 71% sensitivity and about 72% specificity, a median of approximately 6.7 months before onset. No statistical method was used to set the sample size in advance, and investigators knew the group allocation. Most expanded thyroid clonotypes (frequency above 0.001) were also detected in blood, a finding suggesting that blood repertoires may reflect thyroid immune responses. A model built on a 13 V-J signature distinguished ophthalmopathy from stable hyperthyroidism, reaching about 88% sensitivity and around 81% specificity in cross-validation and 80%/75% in testing.

V and J are truncated by 0 bases and 5 bases respectively, leaving an intervening sequence of 10 bases. The CDR3, cysteine through phenylalanine, is 14 amino acids long. The only DNA kept is the CDR3, 42 bases in frame from the first base. CDR1 is given as SGHAT and CDR2 as FQNNGV, both from the germline V gene. Hyperthyroidism patients were newly diagnosed, had a disease duration of under 2 months, and were aged 18 to 65 years. Patients with uncontrolled infections, other autoimmune diseases, pregnancy or lactation were excluded. Diagnoses relied on clinical symptoms, serum thyroxine and TRAb, thyroid ultrasound and orbital computed tomography. Blood from progressor patients was drawn when they were first diagnosed with hyperthyroidism, before any ophthalmopathy symptoms appeared. PBMCs were isolated from roughly 10 ml of fresh peripheral blood by Ficoll-Paque density gradient centrifugation. Patients classed as progressors first received a Graves' hyperthyroidism diagnosis and then went on to develop ophthalmopathy during follow-up. Total RNA was extracted using Trizol reagent, and RNA quality was assessed on an Agilent 2100 Bioanalyzer.

TCR beta CDR3 regions were amplified from RNA transcripts. The first round of RT-PCR for the TCR CDR3 was performed with the HTBI primer set and the Qiagen OneStep RT-PCR kit. Libraries were constructed in a second round of multiplex PCR, after which size selection and purification were performed. Libraries were sequenced paired-end with 100 bp reads on an Illumina HiSeq2000. As for how the authors treated the data: SOAPnuke was used to process the raw data, throwing out any read that contained adapters or uncalled bases, had a mean Phred below 15, or lacked an exact constant-primer or identifier match. COPE v1.2.5 was used to merge the high-quality paired reads, and each unique nucleotide sequence was defined as a clonotype. MiTCR v1.1 was used to align the clonotypes against IMGT TRBV, TRBD and TRBJ reference segments. The analysis was restricted to V-J combinations with a frequency above 0.0001, which together covered 99.2% of the repertoires. The TCS score was defined as F50 (clonal expansion) divided by E x V (chaos), with BLOSUM62-based TCRdist calculated between CDR3 peptides within each V-J. Welch's t-statistics and random forest reduced several hundred V-J features to 10 to 15, which were used in a naive Bayes classifier (R e1071). TCRdb's own reprocessing of the public reads used fastp at Q25 and MiXCR and kept productive beta chains. Each entry merges the rows of one CDR3 protein and shows their most common DNA and genes. TCRdb's processing, not the authors', yielded these V and J calls. The sample includes some 250,000 distinct CDR3 sequences, with roughly 14% observed a single time. 10% to 15% of the sample is held by the ten biggest clonotypes.

This TCR was sampled from a woman aged 40 to 55 with Graves' hyperthyroidism that later progressed to Graves' ophthalmopathy. The rearranged chain carries TRBV11-2 and TRBJ1-1, with TRBD1 perhaps the D gene, on 6 matching bases. The sequenced sample was blood. The CDR3 protein is CASSLEARGTEAFF. Here is the DNA: TGTGCCAGCAGCTTAGAGGCTAGGGGGACTGAAGCTTTCTTT.